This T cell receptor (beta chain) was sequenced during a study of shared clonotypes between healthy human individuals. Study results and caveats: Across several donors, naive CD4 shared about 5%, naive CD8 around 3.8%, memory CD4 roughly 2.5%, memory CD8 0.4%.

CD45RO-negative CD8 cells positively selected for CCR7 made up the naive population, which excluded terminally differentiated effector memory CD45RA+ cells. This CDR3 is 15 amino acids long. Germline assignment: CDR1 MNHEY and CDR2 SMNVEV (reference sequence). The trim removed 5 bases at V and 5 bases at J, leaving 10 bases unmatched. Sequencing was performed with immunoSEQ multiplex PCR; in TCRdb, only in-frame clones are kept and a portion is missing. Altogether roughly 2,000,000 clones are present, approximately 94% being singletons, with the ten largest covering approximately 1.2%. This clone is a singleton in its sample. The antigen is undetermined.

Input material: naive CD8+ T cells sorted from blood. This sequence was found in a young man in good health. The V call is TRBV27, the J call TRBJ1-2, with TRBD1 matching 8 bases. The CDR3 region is CASSPLPGGTYGYTF. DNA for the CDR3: TGTGCCAGCAGTCCCCTTCCAGGGGGCACTTATGGCTACACCTTC.